The 18 T cell receptor beta chains in this list originate from one sample, sequenced in a study of vaccination effects on CD4 cells after COVID-19. Assay: immunoSEQ multiplex PCR; the TCRdb copy retains only in-frame clones and omits some. The data hold about 23,000 clones, with roughly 73% observed a single time. With the ViraFEST assay, the study expanded antigen-specific CD4+ T cells using viral peptide pools, then sequenced them. Subsequent to a culture period of around 10 days, CD4+ T cells were isolated. Nobody among the vaccine recipients had prior SARS-CoV-2 infection (nucleocapsid antibodies were negative). These TCRs' antigens remain unknown. The sequences come from CD4+ T cells from PBMCs cultured with SARS-CoV-2 spike peptides, collected before COVID-19 vaccination. The source of these receptors is a human donor who received a COVID-19 vaccine.

CDR3 sequence: CASSLNFLVNTEAFF. The CDR3 DNA is TGTGCCAGCAGCTTAAATTTCTTGGTGAACACTGAAGCTTTCTTT. V gene TRBV5-5 combines with J gene TRBJ1-1; no firm D call. The CDR3 runs 15 residues. Trimming stripped 2 bases from V and 0 bases from J, with 11 bases between. The germline gives CDR1 SGHKS, CDR2 YYEKEE (reference sequence).

This chain uses TRBV18 with TRBJ2-3; D is perhaps TRBD1 (7 bases). CDR1 is KGHSH, CDR2 LQKENI, per germline. V was pared by 3 bases and J by 3 bases, with 16 bases between. This CDR3 is 16 amino acids long. CDR3 protein: CASSPRRGRGTDTQYF. DNA for the CDR3: TGTGCCAGCTCACCGAGGAGGGGGCGTGGAACAGATACGCAGTATTTT.

The V and J genes are TRBV6-1 and TRBJ1-2, with a possible D match to TRBD1 (6 bases). The CDR3 runs to 17 residues. The ends were cut back, 2 bases at V and 2 bases at J, with 18 bases in the middle. Germline loops: CDR1 MNHNS, CDR2 SASEGT. In DNA form, the CDR3 reads TGTGCCAGCAGTGAACTGGGACAACTCGGGAACAACTATGGCTACACCTTC. Its protein is CASSELGQLGNNYGYTF.

The rearrangement links TRBV5-4 to TRBJ2-3; 12 bases line up with TRBD2. Germline V gene lookup returns CDR1 SGHNT and CDR2 YYREEE (reference sequence). CDR3 length equals 18 residues. The V segment lost 6 bases and the J segment 1 base; nucleotides outside the gene matches: 12. The CDR3: CASIRLAGGCERTDTQYF. CDR3 coding DNA: TGTGCCAGCATAAGGCTAGCGGGAGGGTGTGAGCGCACAGATACGCAGTATTTT.

The chain uses TRBV7-9 and TRBJ2-1; D may be TRBD2 (7 bases). CDR1 SEHNR and CDR2 FQNEAQ come from the germline V gene (reference sequence). This CDR3 is built from 17 residues. The V and J ends lost 1 base and 0 bases respectively, with 13 bases between them. The CDR3 protein is CASSLGSGGSSYNEQFF. The CDR3 coding sequence is TGTGCCAGCAGCTTAGGTTCGGGGGGCAGCTCCTACAATGAGCAGTTCTTC.

The chain is built from TRBV10-3 and TRBJ1-4, with D unclear. The CDR3 has 12 amino acids. Germline loops: CDR1 ENHRY, CDR2 SYGVKD. V was trimmed by 0 bases and J by 7 bases, leaving 3 bases between them. CDR3 region: CAISESSEKLFF. In DNA form, the CDR3 reads TGTGCCATCAGTGAGTCGAGTGAAAAACTGTTTTTT.

This clone was seen a few times. The genes are TRBV20-1 and TRBJ1-1; 8 bases are shared with TRBD1. After removal of 3 bases from V and 10 bases from J, the junction contained 4 bases not matched to a gene. The CDR3 is made up of 11 amino acids. The germline V gene encodes CDR1 DFQATT and CDR2 SNEGSKA (reference sequence). The CDR3 DNA sequence: TGCAGTGCTAGCCCTACAGGGGGAGCTTTCTTT. It yields the protein CSASPTGGAFF.

This chain uses TRBV7-9 with TRBJ2-7, with 11 bases aligning to TRBD1. The germline V gene has CDR1 SEHNR and CDR2 FQNEAQ (reference sequence). The V gene end was trimmed by 0 bases and the J gene end by 3 bases; junction bases not matched to a gene: 1. This CDR3 spans 15 amino acids. The CDR3 protein is CASSLAGTGGYEQYF. In DNA, the CDR3 is TGTGCCAGCAGCTTAGCCGGGACAGGGGGCTACGAGCAGTACTTC.

The chain uses TRBV6-1 and TRBJ2-5; D ambiguous. The length of the CDR3 is 15 residues. Germline CDR1 MNHNS, CDR2 SASEGT. Trimming pared 2 bases from V and 5 bases from J, leaving 15 bases between. The CDR3 protein is CASSEFRMGSETQYF. The CDR3 nucleotides read TGTGCCAGCAGTGAATTTCGGATGGGCTCGGAGACCCAGTACTTC.

The chain combines TRBV4-1 with TRBJ2-2, with 9 nucleotides matching TRBD1. The V segment lost 4 bases and the J segment 5 bases; nucleotides outside the gene matches: 11. CDR3 length: 17 residues. The germline V gene encodes CDR1 MGHRA and CDR2 YSYEKL. CDR3 loop: CASSPYFGTGTTGELFF. Here the CDR3 DNA reads TGCGCCAGCAGCCCCTACTTCGGGACAGGGACTACCGGGGAGCTGTTTTTT.

The CDR3 coding sequence is TGTGCCAGCAGTGAATTTAGCAATGAGCAGTTCTTC. Protein product: CASSEFSNEQFF. The rearrangement links TRBV2 to TRBJ2-1; D remains unclear. Germline CDR1 reads SNHLY; CDR2 reads FYNNEI. Between the trimmed V and J ends, which lost 2 bases and 6 bases, there was a span of 5 bases. The CDR3 loop spans 12 amino acids. Complete variable domain (other parts from reference TRBV2 and TRBJ2-1): EPEVTQTPSHQVTQMGQEVILRCVPISNHLYFYWYRQILGQKVEFLVSFYNNEISEKSEIFDDQFSVERPDGSNFTLKIRSTKLEDSAMYFCASSEFSNEQFFGPGTRLTVL.

This chain connects TRBV19 to TRBJ2-5; D gene uncertain. The CDR3 runs 15 residues. Germline V gene sequence: CDR1 LNHDA, CDR2 SQIVND (reference sequence). With 4 bases removed from V and 2 bases from J, the gap between germline ends came to 14 bases. DNA for the CDR3: TGTGCCAGTAGTACCGGCGATTTATGGCAAGAGACCCAGTACTTC. Its translation is CASSTGDLWQETQYF.

V usage is TRBV18 and J usage is TRBJ2-3; 9 bases map to TRBD2. The CDR3 loop spans 14 amino acids. V was clipped by 3 bases and J by 3 bases; unmatched bases: 1. In germline, CDR1 is KGHSH, CDR2 LQKENI. The CDR3 nucleotides read TGTGCCAGCTCACCCCTAGCGGGGACAGATACGCAGTATTTT. Its translation is CASSPLAGTDTQYF.

The CDR3 coding sequence is TGTGCCAGCTCACCCCGGGGGGCGGGAAACACTGAAGCTTTCTTT. Translation: CASSPRGAGNTEAFF. This chain uses TRBV18 with TRBJ1-1, with a weak D call TRBD1 (6 bases). The CDR3 length is 15 residues. Germline-derived CDR1 and CDR2 are KGHSH and LQKENI. With 3 bases removed from V and 2 bases from J, the gap between germline ends came to 13 bases.

This sequence joins TRBV3-1 (or the pseudogene TRBV3-2) and TRBJ1-1, with 9 bases identical to TRBD1. Germline values: CDR1 LGHDT, CDR2 YNNKEL (reference sequence). The CDR3 is 15 residues long. V trimming: 4 bases; J trimming: 0 bases; junction bases outside the gene matches: 3. CDR3 DNA sequence: TGTGCCAGCAGCCGCGGGACAGGGATGAACACTGAAGCTTTCTTT. It yields the protein CASSRGTGMNTEAFF.

The chain has TRBV6-6 and TRBJ1-1; no clear D gene. Germline V gene lookup returns CDR1 MNHNY and CDR2 SVGAGI (reference sequence). The CDR3 covers 14 residues. Between the trimmed V and J ends, which lost 5 bases and 0 bases, there was a span of 10 bases. Here the CDR3 reads CASSAGRVNTEAFF. The CDR3 DNA reads TGTGCCAGCAGTGCCGGACGGGTGAACACTGAAGCTTTCTTT.

The genes are TRBV6-5 and TRBJ2-5; D ambiguous. This CDR3 is 11 amino acids long. From germline, CDR1 is MNHEY and CDR2 SVGAGI. Trimming removed 9 bases at V and 5 bases at J, with 10 bases between. The CDR3: CASLYMETQYF. CDR3 coding DNA: TGTGCCAGTCTCTACATGGAGACCCAGTACTTC.

V usage is TRBV12-3 or TRBV12-4 and J usage is TRBJ1-2; 8 bases are a match to TRBD1. V lost 5 bases, J lost 7 bases, and 6 bases stayed unmatched. This CDR3 comprises 13 residues. CDR3 protein: CASSGWTGLGYTF. Written as DNA, the CDR3 is TGTGCCAGCAGTGGGTGGACAGGGCTTGGCTACACCTTC.